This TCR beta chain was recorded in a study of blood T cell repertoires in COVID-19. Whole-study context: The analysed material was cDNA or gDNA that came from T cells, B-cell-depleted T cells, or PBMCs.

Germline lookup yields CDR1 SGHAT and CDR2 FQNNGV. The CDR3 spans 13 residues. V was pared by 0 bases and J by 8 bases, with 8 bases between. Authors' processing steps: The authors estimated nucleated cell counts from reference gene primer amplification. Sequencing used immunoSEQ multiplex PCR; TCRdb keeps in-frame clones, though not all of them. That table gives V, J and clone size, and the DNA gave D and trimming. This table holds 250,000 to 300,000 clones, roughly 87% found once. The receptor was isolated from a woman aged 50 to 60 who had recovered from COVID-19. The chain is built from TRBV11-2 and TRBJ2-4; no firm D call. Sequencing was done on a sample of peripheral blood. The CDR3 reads CASSLDRAYIQYF. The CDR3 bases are TGTGCCAGCAGCTTAGATCGAGCATACATTCAGTACTTC.